Listed below are T cell receptor beta chains from one sample, sequenced in a study of OX40 agonist ivuxolimab in advanced cancers. The method was immunoSEQ multiplex PCR; TCRdb's version includes in-frame clones alone and lacks a portion of them. The sample includes 66,000 or so clones, approximately 81% of them seen just once. The input for sequencing was CD4+ or CD8+ T cells sorted from blood, taken in a trial of the OX40 agonist ivuxolimab. All receptors come from an adult with an advanced solid tumor such as melanoma, head and neck, liver or kidney cancer. Each CDR3 is given with its conserved first and last residue. A D gene is named only where the DNA matches it firmly. The size entry is marked missing in some rows and otherwise reads once, few, many or a size class.

j_call clone_size d_call v_call cdr3_aa cdr3_nt
TRBJ2-1 once NA TRBV5-6 CASSFWSGGDEQFF TGTGCCAGCAGCTTTTGGTCAGGGGGGGATGAGCAGTTCTTC
TRBJ1-2 NA NA TRBV19 CASSMGTDYGYTF TGTGCCAGTAGTATGGGCACGGACTATGGCTACACCTTC
TRBJ2-1 NA TRBD2 TRBV2 CASVEGLAGSEQFF TGTGCCAGCGTAGAAGGGCTAGCGGGATCTGAGCAGTTCTTC
TRBJ2-7 NA TRBD1 TRBV5-6 CASRRRDRGYEQYF TGTGCCAGCAGGCGCCGGGACAGGGGGTACGAGCAGTACTTC
TRBJ2-3 NA TRBD2 TRBV7-2 CASSLGASGSGTDTQYF TGTGCCAGCAGCTTAGGTGCTAGCGGGAGTGGTACAGATACGCAGTATTTT
TRBJ2-7 NA NA TRBV6-5 CASSLGGYEQYF TGTGCCAGCAGTTTAGGGGGTTACGAGCAGTACTTC
TRBJ1-1 NA TRBD1 TRBV18 CASSQTGGPGPSGGAFF TGTGCCAGCTCGCAAACGGGGGGACCGGGCCCCTCAGGGGGAGCTTTCTTT
TRBJ1-1 NA NA TRBV19 CASSIWDGEAFF TGTGCCAGTAGTATATGGGACGGCGAAGCTTTCTTT
TRBJ1-2 NA TRBD1 TRBV7-2 CASSLEGTANYGYTF TGTGCCAGCAGCTTAGAGGGGACAGCGAACTATGGCTACACCTTC
TRBJ2-7 NA NA TRBV2 CASRGSIGGEQYF TGTGCCAGTAGGGGTTCTATAGGTGGGGAGCAGTACTTC
TRBJ1-2 NA NA TRBV11-1 CASSWQGYGYTF TGTGCCAGCAGCTGGCAGGGATATGGCTACACCTTC
TRBJ1-2 NA NA TRBV7-9 CASSSLGGAGYTF TGTGCCAGCAGCTCCCTGGGGGGTGCTGGCTACACCTTC
TRBJ2-1 NA NA TRBV7-9 CASIPLRGAYNEQFF TGTGCCAGCATACCGTTGCGGGGAGCTTACAATGAGCAGTTCTTC
TRBJ2-1 NA NA TRBV7-2 CASSISDNEQFF TGTGCCAGCAGCATATCTGACAATGAGCAGTTCTTC
TRBJ2-7 NA NA TRBV28 CASRNLGDGGRYEQYF TGTGCCAGCAGAAACTTAGGGGACGGAGGCCGCTACGAGCAGTACTTC